This T cell receptor beta chain emerged from a study of blood T cell repertoires in COVID-19. This CDR3 is 15 amino acids long. J was trimmed by 3 bases and V by 7 bases; bases with no gene match: 8. Germline CDR1 is LNHDA and CDR2 is SQIVND (reference sequence). TCRdb's copy holds only in-frame clones and misses some; the assay was immunoSEQ multiplex PCR. The repertoire consists of about 330,000 clones, with roughly nine tenths occurring once and the leading ten covering approximately 5.3%. The V and J genes are TRBV19 and TRBJ2-7; 11 bases map to TRBD1. Sequencing was carried out using PBMCs or T cells enriched from blood (not recorded which). This TCR was sampled from a woman in her thirties who had recovered from COVID-19. CDR3 coding DNA: TGTGCCAGTACCCGCCGGACAGGGGGCAACTACGAGCAGTACTTC. Its translation: CASTRRTGGNYEQYF. Looking up the rest from reference TRBV19 and TRBJ2-7 gives the full variable domain: DGGITQSPKYLFRKEGQNVTLSCEQNLNHDAMYWYRQDPGQGLRLIYYSQIVNDFQKGDIAEGYSVSREKKESFPLTVTSAQKNPTAFYLCASTRRTGGNYEQYFGPGTRLTVT.